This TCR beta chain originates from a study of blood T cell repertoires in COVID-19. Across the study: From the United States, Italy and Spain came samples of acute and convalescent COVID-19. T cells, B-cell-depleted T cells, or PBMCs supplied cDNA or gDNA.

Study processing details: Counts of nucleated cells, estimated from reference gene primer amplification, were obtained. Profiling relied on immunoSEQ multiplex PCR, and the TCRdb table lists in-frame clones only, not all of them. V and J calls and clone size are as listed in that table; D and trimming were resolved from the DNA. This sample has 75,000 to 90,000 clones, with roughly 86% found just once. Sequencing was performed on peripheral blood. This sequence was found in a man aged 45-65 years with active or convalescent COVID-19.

CDR3 bases: TGTGCCAGCAGCTTTATGCGGGGGGGCTCCTACAATGAGCAGTTCTTC. It encodes CASSFMRGGSYNEQFF. The rearrangement joins TRBV5-6 to TRBJ2-1; 9 nucleotides line up with TRBD2. Unmatched junction bases numbered 3, after V lost 2 bases and J lost 0 bases. Germline-derived CDR1 and CDR2 are SGHDT and YYEEEE. The CDR3 loop spans 16 amino acids.